This note documents a single TCR beta chain sequence. Its cognate antigen is unknown. The protocol was immunoSEQ multiplex PCR, while the TCRdb copy is restricted to in-frame clones and leaves out a portion. The sample records about 26,000 clones, more than 70% being singletons. V was cut by 2 bases and J by 8 bases, with 13 bases left in between. This CDR3 region has 14 residues. Germline V gene lookup returns CDR1 MNHNY and CDR2 SVGAGI (reference sequence). This record belongs to a study of lymphopenia after photon versus proton radiotherapy. Study-wide results and limits: Better survival with proton therapy was suggested as possible, not demonstrated. Relative stability marked proton patients; photon patients lost diversity and naive cells.

The TCR comes from a man aged 25 to 40 with gastric cancer. This chain uses TRBV6-6 with TRBJ2-1, with TRBD2 as a possible D gene (5 bases). Source: peripheral blood, taken from a patient treated with photon-based radiotherapy. The CDR3 loop is CASSYGGSVYEQFF. The CDR3 DNA follows: TGTGCCAGCAGTTACGGCGGGTCAGTCTATGAGCAGTTCTTC.